Below are 28 T cell receptor beta chains sequenced from a single sample in a study of beta chain features in type 1 diabetes. Expressed TCRB transcripts got sequenced, as all isolated RNA was reverse transcribed. Some clones are missing from TCRdb's copy, which holds only in-frame ones; the method was immunoSEQ multiplex PCR. The sample lists hundreds of thousands of clones; about a sixth were seen once. The sample taken for sequencing was naive CD4+ T cells from blood. These receptors were collected from a young woman in good health.

Only a few counts were recorded for this clone. V gene TRBV18 combines with J gene TRBJ2-7; 9 positions agree with TRBD1. Germline V gene lookup returns CDR1 KGHSH and CDR2 LQKENI. The ends lost 4 bases at V and 2 bases at J; junction bases unmatched: 6. This CDR3 comprises 15 residues. CDR3 in amino acids: CASSRGQGQTYEQYF. The CDR3 DNA follows: TGTGCCAGCTCACGAGGACAGGGGCAGACCTACGAGCAGTACTTC.

This chain uses TRBV28 with TRBJ2-7; D remains ambiguous. CDR1 and CDR2 (germline): MDHEN, SYDVKM. V was trimmed by 6 bases and J by 4 bases, leaving 7 bases between them. There are 11 residues in the CDR3. The chain's CDR3 is CASRLYYEQYF. The CDR3, as DNA: TGTGCCAGCAGGCTCTATTACGAGCAGTACTTC. The whole variable domain, filled in from reference TRBV28 and TRBJ2-7, reads DVKVTQSSRYLVKRTGEKVFLECVQDMDHENMFWYRQDPGLGLRLIYFSYDVKMKEKGDIPEGYSVSREKKERFSLILESASTNQTSMYLCASRLYYEQYFGPGTRLTVT.

This clone was picked up a small number of times. CDR3 coding DNA: TGTGCCAGCAGTTACGGTTTTGCTCAGCCCCAGCATTTT. Its protein product is CASSYGFAQPQHF. The chain recombines TRBV6-5 with TRBJ1-5, with D hard to call. Trimming removed 2 bases from V and 6 bases from J, with 8 bases in between. This CDR3 has 13 residues. Germline V lookup: CDR1 MNHEY, CDR2 SVGAGI.

V gene TRBV11-2 combines with J gene TRBJ2-7; a weak D match, TRBD1 (6 bases). The CDR3 has 13 amino acids. V gave up 4 bases and J gave up 3 bases, with 10 bases separating them. Per germline, CDR1 SGHAT and CDR2 FQNNGV. The CDR3 loop reads CASSSLQGYEQYF. The CDR3 DNA reads as TGTGCCAGCAGCTCACTACAGGGCTACGAGCAGTACTTC.

The rearrangement links TRBV7-8 to TRBJ2-1; 7 bases are a match to TRBD2. The germline gives CDR1 SGHVS, CDR2 FQNEAQ. The CDR3 is 14 residues long. V was clipped by 5 bases and J by 12 bases; unmatched bases: 13. CDR3 DNA: TGTGCCAGCAGCCTGCCTAGCGGTTCCGCGAGGCAGTTCTTC. This gives the protein CASSLPSGSARQFF. Together with reference TRBV7-8 and TRBJ2-1, the CDR3 gives the full variable domain: GAGVSQSPRYKVAKRGQDVALRCDPISGHVSLFWYQQALGQGPEFLTYFQNEAQLDKSGLPSDRFFAERPEGSVSTLKIQRTQQEDSAVYLCASSLPSGSARQFFGPGTRLTVL.

The V gene is TRBV7-9, the J gene TRBJ2-7; 11 bases fit TRBD2. CDR3 length: 16 residues. V gave up 8 bases and J gave up 4 bases; unmatched junction bases: 13. Germline CDR1 and CDR2: SEHNR and FQNEAQ (reference sequence). CDR3 DNA: TGTGCCAGCTACCGGATTCTAGCGGGAGGTAGTTACGAGCAGTACTTC. Its protein product is CASYRILAGGSYEQYF.

This sequence joins TRBV6-5 and TRBJ2-4, with a weak D call TRBD2 (5 bases). V was cut by 7 bases and J by 7 bases, with 8 bases left in between. The CDR3 extends over 11 amino acids. Germline CDR1 is MNHEY and CDR2 is SVGAGI. The CDR3 nucleotides are TGTGCCAGCAACAGAGGGAACATTCAGTACTTC. This sequence encodes CASNRGNIQYF.

Concerning this clone: The same CDR3 also results from other DNA sequences found in this sample. The CDR3 reads CSARPYEQYF. The CDR3 nucleotides read TGCAGTGCTAGACCCTACGAGCAGTACTTC. The chain uses TRBV20-1 and TRBJ2-7; no clear D. This CDR3 comprises 10 residues. V shed 2 bases and J shed 2 bases, with 1 base lying between them. CDR1 DFQATT and CDR2 SNEGSKA come from the germline V gene (reference sequence).

The J gene is TRBJ2-1, the V gene TRBV18, with 14 bases identical to TRBD2. Per the germline V gene, CDR1 is KGHSH and CDR2 is LQKENI. The CDR3 length is 15 residues. With 6 bases clipped from V and 9 bases from J, the junction kept 7 bases outside the gene matches. CDR3 protein: CASSLGLAGVGEQFF. The CDR3 bases are TGTGCCAGCTCGCTGGGACTAGCGGGAGTGGGTGAGCAGTTCTTC.

This clone was seen more than once but under ten times. This chain connects TRBV7-2 to TRBJ2-3; either TRBD1 or TRBD2 may supply D (5 bases each). The CDR3 has 12 residues. The germline V gene has CDR1 SGHTA and CDR2 FQGNSA. Trimming pared 8 bases from V and 1 base from J, leaving 7 bases between. CDR3 residues: CASGGGTDTQYF. The CDR3 DNA reads as TGTGCCAGCGGGGGTGGCACAGATACGCAGTATTTT.

This sequence joins TRBV5-8 and TRBJ2-1; 7 bases fit TRBD1. Germline lookup yields CDR1 SGHTS and CDR2 YDEGEE. V trimming: 0 bases; J trimming: 3 bases; junction bases outside the gene matches: 9. The CDR3 sequence is 17 residues long. The CDR3 region has the DNA TGTGCCAGCAGCTTGGGAGCCGGGACAGCCGACTACAATGAGCAGTTCTTC. Amino acids: CASSLGAGTADYNEQFF. Supplemented by reference TRBV5-8 and TRBJ2-1, the full variable domain reads EAGVTQSPTHLIKTRGQQATLRCSPISGHTSVYWYQQALGLGLQFLLWYDEGEERNRGNFPPRFSGRQFPNYSSELNVNALELEDSALYLCASSLGAGTADYNEQFFGPGTRLTVL.

This clone appeared a few times. The gene calls are TRBV11-3 and TRBJ2-1; D ambiguous. This CDR3 is 13 amino acids long. V shed 6 bases and J shed 2 bases, with 8 bases lying between them. Germline V CDR1 and CDR2: SGHNT, YENEEA. The CDR3 DNA is TGTGCCAGCAGTGTGGGGACCTACAATGAGCAGTTCTTC. It translates to CASSVGTYNEQFF. The variable domain in full, completed from reference TRBV11-3 and TRBJ2-1, reads EAGVVQSPRYKIIEKKQPVAFWCNPISGHNTLYWYLQNLGQGPELLIRYENEEAVDDSQLPKDRFSAERLKGVDSTLKIQPAELGDSAVYLCASSVGTYNEQFFGPGTRLTVL.

The V call is TRBV28, the J call TRBJ1-5, with 8 nucleotides matching TRBD1. Trimming took 2 bases from V and 6 from J; bases not matched to a gene: 3. The CDR3 consists of 14 residues. Germline V CDR1 and CDR2: MDHEN, SYDVKM. The CDR3 bases are TGTGCCAGCAGTTTACTGGACAGGGCTCAGCCCCAGCATTTT. Encoded protein: CASSLLDRAQPQHF. The full variable domain, rest sourced from reference TRBV28 and TRBJ1-5, is DVKVTQSSRYLVKRTGEKVFLECVQDMDHENMFWYRQDPGLGLRLIYFSYDVKMKEKGDIPEGYSVSREKKERFSLILESASTNQTSMYLCASSLLDRAQPQHFGDGTRLSIL.

The rearrangement joins TRBV6-5 to TRBJ2-7, with 7 positions matching TRBD1. Unmatched junction bases numbered 8, after V lost 2 bases and J lost 4 bases. The CDR3 consists of 15 residues. CDR1 and CDR2 from the germline V gene are MNHEY and SVGAGI. This chain's CDR3 is CASSYEQGIWYEQYF. The CDR3 bases are TGTGCCAGCAGTTACGAACAGGGGATTTGGTACGAGCAGTACTTC.

The chain uses TRBV7-8 and TRBJ2-5; D may be TRBD1 (5 bases). The germline gives CDR1 SGHVS, CDR2 FQNEAQ. The V and J ends lost 3 bases and 5 bases respectively, with 16 bases between them. The CDR3 totals 15 residues. CDR3 in DNA: TGTGCCAGCAGCTTTTCTGGGGCTCTGAGGGAGACCCAGTACTTC. Protein: CASSFSGALRETQYF.

This clone has more than one count but fewer than ten. The chain links TRBV7-2 to TRBJ2-5, with 8 bases that match TRBD1. Germline CDR1 reads SGHTA; CDR2 reads FQGNSA. The CDR3 consists of 13 residues. V was pared by 3 bases and J by 4 bases, with 1 base of the junction left unmatched. CDR3 sequence reads: CASSLGTGETQYF. Written as DNA, the CDR3 is TGTGCCAGCAGCTTGGGGACAGGAGAGACCCAGTACTTC.

The chain has TRBV5-1 and TRBJ2-7; no clear D gene. The CDR3 runs 15 residues. Trimming took 0 bases from V and 3 from J, leaving 13 bases between them. Germline V lookup: CDR1 SGHRS, CDR2 YFSETQ. This chain's CDR3 is CASSLVQASGYEQYF. The CDR3 nucleotides are TGCGCCAGCAGCTTGGTCCAGGCGTCGGGCTACGAGCAGTACTTC.

The V call is TRBV4-3, the J call TRBJ1-2; D call uncertain. Germline lookup yields CDR1 LGHNA and CDR2 YSLEER. This CDR3 contains 15 residues. V shed 0 bases and J shed 1 base, with 9 bases lying between them. Written as DNA, the CDR3 is TGCGCCAGCAGCCAAGATGCAGCAATTAACTATGGCTACACCTTC. It codes for CASSQDAAINYGYTF.

The chain couples TRBV7-9 to TRBJ1-4; D not resolved. This CDR3 comprises 15 residues. Germline assignment: CDR1 SEHNR and CDR2 FQNEAQ (reference sequence). Trimming left V 5 bases short and J 5 bases short, with 15 bases between. The CDR3 DNA reads TGTGCCAGCAGCCCGAACGGGCTCCTAAATGAAAAACTGTTTTTT. It yields the protein CASSPNGLLNEKLFF.

The chain couples TRBV7-9 to TRBJ2-7; D gene ambiguous. The CDR3 has 12 amino acids. The V end lost 5 bases, the J end lost 0 bases, and 5 bases lay between the germline ends. Germline V gene data show CDR1 as SEHNR and CDR2 as FQNEAQ (reference sequence). This CDR3 is CASSRASYEQYF. The CDR3 DNA reads TGTGCCAGCAGCCGGGCCTCCTACGAGCAGTACTTC.

The rearrangement joins TRBV7-6 to TRBJ2-6; tentatively, D is TRBD1 (5 bases). V was pared by 1 base and J by 0 bases, with 10 bases between. Germline V lookup: CDR1 SGHVS, CDR2 FNYEAQ. CDR3 size: 17 residues. CDR3 DNA sequence: TGTGCCAGCAGCTTAGAATCGACAGCCTCTGGGGCCAACGTCCTGACTTTC. Translating gives CASSLESTASGANVLTF.

This clone was recorded a few times. Other DNA sequences within the sample encode an identical CDR3. The chain joins TRBV29-1 to TRBJ2-3; D is unclear. Germline V gives CDR1 SQVTM, CDR2 ANQGSEA. The CDR3 covers 13 residues. V lost 4 bases, J lost 0 bases, and 8 bases lay in between. The CDR3 loop reads CSVGAASTDTQYF. CDR3 bases: TGCAGCGTTGGGGCAGCTAGCACAGATACGCAGTATTTT.

This clone was counted only a few times. The CDR3 sequence: CASSPGQGTNTEAFF. The CDR3 DNA reads as TGTGCCAGTAGTCCAGGACAGGGAACGAACACTGAAGCTTTCTTT. This chain links TRBV19 with TRBJ1-1, with 8 bases that match TRBD1. Trimming at V came to 5 bases and at J to 1 base, leaving 6 bases not matched to a gene. The germline CDR1 and CDR2 sequences are LNHDA and SQIVND (reference sequence). CDR3 length: 15 amino acids. The full variable domain, rest sourced from reference TRBV19 and TRBJ1-1, is DGGITQSPKYLFRKEGQNVTLSCEQNLNHDAMYWYRQDPGQGLRLIYYSQIVNDFQKGDIAEGYSVSREKKESFPLTVTSAQKNPTAFYLCASSPGQGTNTEAFFGQGTRLTVV.

The CDR3 loop reads CASSVGTDFTDTQYF. The CDR3 nucleotides are TGTGCCAGCAGCGTAGGAACGGACTTCACAGATACGCAGTATTTT. The V call is TRBV9, the J call TRBJ2-3; the D gene is possibly TRBD2 (5 bases). V was trimmed by 0 bases and J by 2 bases, leaving 10 bases between them. Germline-derived CDR1 and CDR2 are SGDLS and YYNGEE. The CDR3 spans 15 residues.

The chain joins TRBV27 to TRBJ2-5; no definite D call. V was trimmed by 5 bases and J by 3 bases, leaving 28 bases between them. There are 19 residues in the CDR3. In germline, CDR1 is MNHEY, CDR2 SMNVEV (reference sequence). As DNA, the CDR3 is TGTGCCAGCAGTCCTATTAAGTACAATCCCGGCCGGTCTAAAGAGACCCAGTACTTC. This encodes CASSPIKYNPGRSKETQYF.

The rearrangement joins TRBV18 to TRBJ2-3; 10 nucleotides match TRBD2. Germline V gene sequence: CDR1 KGHSH, CDR2 LQKENI. V lost 3 bases and J lost 4; bases outside the gene matches: 7. This CDR3 is 16 amino acids long. The CDR3 is CASSPSGTSAADTQYF. The CDR3 region has the DNA TGTGCCAGCTCACCCTCCGGGACTAGCGCCGCAGATACGCAGTATTTT.

A note on this clone: This sample also contains other DNA sequences that code for the same CDR3. V and J are TRBV18 and TRBJ2-7, with 9 bases matching TRBD1. Germline-derived CDR1 and CDR2 are KGHSH and LQKENI. The length of the CDR3 is 15 residues. Trimming removed 2 bases from V and 2 bases from J; junction bases left unmatched: 4. CDR3 DNA sequence: TGTGCCAGCTCACCAACCGGGACAGGGCCCTACGAGCAGTACTTC. Translating it yields CASSPTGTGPYEQYF.

The chain employs TRBV5-4 and TRBJ2-3; 7 positions agree with TRBD1. Germline loops: CDR1 SGHNT, CDR2 YYREEE (reference sequence). The CDR3 covers 15 residues. V dropped 4 bases and J dropped 4; count of bases not matched to a gene: 9. The CDR3 spells CASSPQGGASDTQYF. The CDR3 DNA sequence: TGTGCCAGCAGCCCCCAAGGGGGCGCATCAGATACGCAGTATTTT.